The 7 T cell receptor beta chains given below trace back to one sample, sequenced in a study of human T cells and chemical hapten exposure. Each CDR3 protein is one row after TCRdb ran MiXCR on the RACE reads. The sample shows about 140,000 distinct CDR3 sequences, over 9.5% of them seen only once. The time point is: patch test 2, 6 weeks after DPC sensitization. This sample's treatment: therapeutic diphenylcyclopropenone sensitization with weekly scalp DPC. Sample: whole blood, taken in connection with sensitization to the hapten diphenylcyclopropenone (DPC). The receptors originated from a woman between 50 and 59 years old with alopecia areata. Some clones in this sample may be carry-over from other donors' samples.

In its sample, this clonotype was seen many times. The V gene is TRBV4-3, the J gene TRBJ2-3; 8 bases line up with TRBD1. V trimming: 1 base; J trimming: 5 bases; junction bases outside the gene matches: 5. In germline, CDR1 is LGHNA, CDR2 YSLEER. The CDR3 loop spans 15 amino acids. The CDR3 spells CASSQAGQGLDTQYF. The DNA of the CDR3 is TGCGCCAGCAGCCAAGCCGGACAGGGTTTAGATACGCAGTATTTT.

The chain carries TRBV7-6 and TRBJ2-3, with 9 positions matching TRBD2. Germline CDR1 SGHVS, CDR2 FNYEAQ. The CDR3 is 17 amino acids. V was pared by 1 base and J by 4 bases, with 9 bases of the junction left unmatched. The CDR3 spells CASSLVLSGRSSDTQYF. CDR3 in DNA: TGTGCCAGCAGCTTAGTTCTAAGCGGGAGGAGCTCAGATACGCAGTATTTT.

This clonotype occurred many times. The rearrangement links TRBV2 to TRBJ2-2; D could derive from TRBD1 or TRBD2 (5 bases each). This CDR3 spans 14 amino acids. The V end lost 10 bases, the J end lost 1 base, and 13 bases lay between the germline ends. Germline lookup yields CDR1 SNHLY and CDR2 FYNNEI. The CDR3: CATLRDLNTGELFF. CDR3 DNA: TGTGCCACCCTTCGGGACCTGAACACCGGGGAGCTGTTTTTT.

The chain has TRBV29-1 and TRBJ2-7; 13 bases fit TRBD2. Germline CDR1 and CDR2: SQVTM and ANQGSEA. The CDR3 spans 16 residues. J lost 2 bases, V lost 4 bases, and 8 bases had no gene match. The CDR3 here is CSVGARGLAGTYEQYF. The CDR3 DNA follows: TGCAGCGTTGGGGCTCGGGGACTAGCGGGAACCTACGAGCAGTACTTC.

This clonotype was seen ten or more times. The V gene is TRBV4-3, the J gene TRBJ1-2; 7 bases line up with TRBD1. The ends lost 0 bases at V and 6 bases at J; junction bases unmatched: 4. In germline, CDR1 is LGHNA, CDR2 YSLEER. The CDR3 runs 14 residues. CDR3: CASSQDQGVDGYTF. The CDR3, as DNA: TGCGCCAGCAGCCAAGATCAGGGGGTGGATGGCTACACCTTC.

A few counts support this clonotype. This chain joins TRBV4-1 and TRBJ2-1; D not certain. Trimming removed 1 base at V and 7 bases at J, with 11 bases between. The CDR3 sequence is 14 residues long. The germline gives CDR1 MGHRA, CDR2 YSYEKL. Written as DNA, the CDR3 is TGCGCCAGCAGCCAAGTTCTAGACCTTAATGAGCAGTTCTTC. This codes for CASSQVLDLNEQFF.

This clonotype was found many times. V gene TRBV7-2 combines with J gene TRBJ2-3; 9 nucleotides agree with TRBD2. V shed 5 bases and J 6 bases; nucleotides not matched to a gene: 9. The CDR3 loop spans 15 amino acids. CDR1 is SGHTA and CDR2 is FQGNSA in the germline V gene. In DNA form, the CDR3 reads TGTGCCAGCAGCCTTTCTGGCGGGAGGGGTGATACGCAGTATTTT. It is translated as CASSLSGGRGDTQYF.